Below, 29 T cell receptor beta chains from the same sample are listed, as sequenced in a study of Ad26.COV2.S vaccination and SARS-CoV-2 variants. Treatment noted: around 19 received Ad26.COV2.S at low or high dose, single or two shots; about five received placebo; per-sample allocation not given. Material that was analyzed had been drawn on day 63 after the first vaccine or placebo injection. Assay: immunoSEQ multiplex PCR; the TCRdb copy retains only in-frame clones and omits some. Of 400,000 to 450,000 clones in the sample, about 92% were seen once. The sequences come from peripheral blood, collected in a trial of Ad26.COV2.S vaccine versus placebo. These receptors were taken from a person aged 18-65 years who received the Ad26.COV2.S COVID-19 vaccine or a placebo.

CDR3: CASSTAGIMYEQYF. In DNA form, the CDR3 reads TGTGCCAGTAGTACAGCGGGAATCATGTACGAGCAGTACTTC. The genes are TRBV19 and TRBJ2-7, with TRBD2 matching 7 bases. Germline CDR1 LNHDA, CDR2 SQIVND (reference sequence). The length of the CDR3 is 14 residues. V shed 4 bases, J shed 4 bases, and the junction held 7 bases outside the gene matches.

The J gene is TRBJ2-3, the V gene TRBV5-6, with 9 bases lining up with TRBD2. V lost 1 base and J lost 2; bases outside the gene matches: 5. The CDR3 covers 16 residues. CDR1 and CDR2 (germline): SGHDT, YYEEEE. The chain's CDR3 is CASSLWREGYTDTQYF. The CDR3 bases are TGTGCCAGCAGCTTGTGGCGGGAGGGGTACACAGATACGCAGTATTTT.

The chain links TRBV19 to TRBJ2-5, with D tentatively TRBD1 or TRBD2 (5 bases each). Trimming removed 4 bases from V and 5 bases from J, with 17 bases in between. Germline CDR1 LNHDA, CDR2 SQIVND (reference sequence). CDR3 size: 15 residues. The CDR3 DNA is TGTGCCAGTAGTACGGGGACCCGGCGCGGGGAGACCCAGTACTTC. This gives the protein CASSTGTRRGETQYF.

This chain connects TRBV6-6 to TRBJ2-3; tentative D call: TRBD2 (5 bases). Trimming removed 4 bases from V and 3 bases from J, with 8 bases in between. CDR1 is MNHNY and CDR2 is SVGAGI in the germline V gene (reference sequence). The CDR3 spans 13 residues. The CDR3 DNA reads as TGTGCCAGCAGTTCGACGGGAACAGATACGCAGTATTTT. As protein: CASSSTGTDTQYF.

The J gene is TRBJ2-2, the V gene TRBV5-1, with a possible D match to TRBD1 (6 bases). Looked up from germline, CDR1 is SGHRS and CDR2 is YFSETQ. V was shortened by 2 bases and J by 2 bases, with 13 bases between the two germline ends. The CDR3 covers 16 residues. The CDR3 DNA sequence: TGCGCCAGCAGCTTCCAGGGGCCACCTAACACCGGGGAGCTGTTTTTT. Its translation is CASSFQGPPNTGELFF.

This clone was recorded once. Additional DNA sequences in this sample encode the identical CDR3. This rearrangement joins TRBV28 to TRBJ2-5, with no clear D. V gave up 5 bases and J gave up 4 bases, with 5 bases separating them. CDR3 length: 11 amino acids. Germline assignment: CDR1 MDHEN and CDR2 SYDVKM. CDR3 region: CASSARETQYF. The CDR3 DNA follows: TGTGCCAGCAGTGCCCGAGAGACCCAGTACTTC. The entire variable domain, with the rest obtained from reference TRBV28 and TRBJ2-5, is as follows: DVKVTQSSRYLVKRTGEKVFLECVQDMDHENMFWYRQDPGLGLRLIYFSYDVKMKEKGDIPEGYSVSREKKERFSLILESASTNQTSMYLCASSARETQYFGPGTRLLVL.

The CDR3 region has the DNA TGTGCCAGCTCTGGGACAGTAGGAGAAAAACTGTTTTTT. Protein: CASSGTVGEKLFF. The V gene is TRBV18, the J gene TRBJ1-4; 7 nucleotides align to TRBD1. The CDR3 is made up of 13 amino acids. J was trimmed by 8 bases and V by 6 bases; bases with no gene match: 6. The germline V gene encodes CDR1 KGHSH and CDR2 LQKENI. Full variable domain (missing parts from reference TRBV18 and TRBJ1-4): NAGVMQNPRHLVRRRGQEARLRCSPMKGHSHVYWYRQLPEEGLKFMVYLQKENIIDESGMPKERFSAEFPKEGPSILRIQQVVRGDSAAYFCASSGTVGEKLFFGSGTQLSVL.

This clone was observed once. This chain links TRBV5-1 with TRBJ2-7; TRBD1 might be the D (6 bases). This CDR3 is 13 amino acids long. Germline CDR1 is SGHRS and CDR2 is YFSETQ. The germline V and J ends were trimmed by 0 bases and 9 bases, with 13 bases remaining between them. The CDR3 loop reads CASSLDRTRGQYF. CDR3 bases: TGCGCCAGCAGCTTGGACAGGACCAGGGGGCAGTACTTC.

This rearrangement joins TRBV5-1 to TRBJ2-1; 9 bases align to TRBD2. Trimming removed 0 bases from V and 8 bases from J; junction bases left unmatched: 9. Germline V CDR1 and CDR2: SGHRS, YFSETQ. The CDR3 is made up of 16 amino acids. CDR3: CASSLVAGGPVDEQFF. The CDR3 region has the DNA TGCGCCAGCAGCTTGGTTGCGGGAGGGCCCGTGGATGAGCAGTTCTTC.

The CDR3 is CASSLDRGSGRTGEQYF. CDR3 DNA sequence: TGTGCCAGCAGCTTAGATCGGGGTAGCGGGAGGACGGGAGAGCAGTACTTC. The chain links TRBV11-2 to TRBJ2-7; 10 bases line up with TRBD2. Per the germline V gene, CDR1 is SGHAT and CDR2 is FQNNGV. This CDR3 region has 17 residues. Trimming cost V 0 bases and J 7 bases; bases outside gene matches: 12.

This clone was seen a handful of times. This chain links TRBV11-1 with TRBJ2-2, with D unresolved. CDR1 and CDR2 from the germline V gene are SGHAT and FQDESV (reference sequence). The CDR3 spans 15 residues. The V and J ends lost 5 bases and 0 bases respectively, with 10 bases between them. The CDR3 is CASSKTHSNTGELFF. CDR3 in DNA: TGTGCCAGCAGCAAAACTCATTCGAACACCGGGGAGCTGTTTTTT.

The chain carries TRBV30 and TRBJ2-7; 8 nucleotides line up with TRBD2. Germline-derived CDR1 and CDR2 are GTSNPN and SVGIG (reference sequence). The length of the CDR3 is 13 residues. Trimming at V came to 7 bases and at J to 3 bases, leaving 8 bases not matched to a gene. The CDR3 loop reads CALGLGANYEQYF. CDR3 nucleotides: TGTGCCTTGGGACTAGGGGCTAACTACGAGCAGTACTTC.

The chain uses TRBV9 and TRBJ2-2; D is unresolved. Trimming cost V 7 bases and J 6 bases, with 19 bases left between them. CDR1 and CDR2 from the germline V gene are SGDLS and YYNGEE. The CDR3 length is 15 residues. The CDR3 is CASQGMKREAGELFF. The CDR3 DNA is TGTGCCAGCCAAGGAATGAAGAGAGAGGCCGGGGAGCTGTTTTTT.

This chain links TRBV27 with TRBJ1-1; 10 bases align to TRBD1. With V trimmed by 5 bases and J by 4 bases, 4 bases remained unmatched. Germline CDR1 MNHEY, CDR2 SMNVEV (reference sequence). The CDR3 spans 14 residues. CDR3 protein: CASSLTGGGTEAFF. In DNA, the CDR3 is TGTGCCAGCAGTCTGACAGGGGGCGGCACTGAAGCTTTCTTT.

This clone has only a few counts. Other DNA sequences in the sample encode the same CDR3. This chain links TRBV29-1 with TRBJ2-3, with 7 nucleotides matching TRBD1. This CDR3 has 14 amino acids. Germline V gene lookup returns CDR1 SQVTM and CDR2 ANQGSEA. Trimming removed 6 bases from V and 1 base from J; junction bases left unmatched: 7. The CDR3: CSVRRGIGTDTQYF. In DNA, the CDR3 is TGCAGCGTCCGCAGGGGGATTGGCACAGATACGCAGTATTTT.

This sequence joins TRBV1 and TRBJ2-1. TRBV1 is an annotated pseudogene. The CDR3 runs 15 residues. CDR3 sequence: CTSSQDSDANNEQFF. The CDR3, as DNA: TGCACCAGCAGCCAAGACTCGGACGCCAACAATGAGCAGTTCTTC.

V and J are TRBV27 and TRBJ2-7; no definite D call. The CDR3 runs to 13 residues. With 4 bases removed from V and 3 bases from J, the gap between germline ends came to 10 bases. From germline, CDR1 is MNHEY and CDR2 SMNVEV (reference sequence). CDR3 sequence reads: CASSYASLYEQYF. In DNA form, the CDR3 reads TGTGCCAGCAGTTACGCCTCTCTCTACGAGCAGTACTTC.

The V gene is TRBV2, the J gene TRBJ2-3, with D hard to call. In germline, CDR1 is SNHLY, CDR2 FYNNEI. V lost 1 base, J lost 6 bases, and 5 bases lay in between. The CDR3 totals 12 residues. CDR3 DNA: TGTGCCAGCAGTGAAGGTAGCGATACGCAGTATTTT. Protein product: CASSEGSDTQYF.

The J gene is TRBJ2-7, the V gene TRBV4-3; D uncertain. The germline V gene encodes CDR1 LGHNA and CDR2 YSLEER. The CDR3 consists of 13 residues. The V and J ends lost 1 base and 3 bases respectively, with 7 bases between them. CDR3 loop: CASSQGPGYEQYF. The CDR3 coding sequence is TGCGCCAGCAGCCAAGGGCCAGGCTACGAGCAGTACTTC.

The V call is TRBV2, the J call TRBJ2-5; D may be TRBD2 (6 bases). Germline V gene sequence: CDR1 SNHLY, CDR2 FYNNEI. The CDR3 extends over 15 amino acids. Trimming removed 7 bases at V and 3 bases at J, with 18 bases between. The CDR3 spells CASKTSLTGEETQYF. The CDR3 bases are TGTGCCAGCAAAACTAGCCTGACGGGTGAAGAGACCCAGTACTTC.

The genes are TRBV9 and TRBJ2-1; D is possibly TRBD1 or TRBD2 (5 bases each). V was cut by 0 bases and J by 7 bases, with 14 bases left in between. The CDR3 totals 15 residues. Germline-derived CDR1 and CDR2 are SGDLS and YYNGEE. CDR3 sequence reads: CASSVVGAGGNEQFF. Here the CDR3 DNA reads TGTGCCAGCAGCGTAGTCGGAGCTGGGGGTAATGAGCAGTTCTTC.

The chain combines TRBV2 with TRBJ2-1; 8 bases agree with TRBD2. V shed 4 bases and J 4 bases; nucleotides not matched to a gene: 6. This CDR3 comprises 15 residues. Per germline, CDR1 SNHLY and CDR2 FYNNEI. Written as DNA, the CDR3 is TGTGCCAGCAGTGTTACGGGGACTAGTTACAATGAGCAGTTCTTC. It encodes CASSVTGTSYNEQFF.

J is TRBJ2-2 and V is TRBV5-6, with 10 bases matching TRBD2. There are 15 residues in the CDR3. Trimming cost V 0 bases and J 7 bases; bases outside gene matches: 3. The germline V gene encodes CDR1 SGHDT and CDR2 YYEEEE. CDR3 sequence: CASSLGLAGDGELFF. The CDR3 nucleotides read TGTGCCAGCAGCTTGGGCCTAGCGGGAGACGGGGAGCTGTTTTTT.

This clone showed up just a few times. V usage is TRBV10-3 and J usage is TRBJ2-7; 9 bases agree with TRBD1. The CDR3 covers 14 residues. CDR1 is ENHRY and CDR2 is SYGVKD in the germline V gene. J was trimmed by 2 bases and V by 6 bases; bases with no gene match: 5. CDR3: CAISRDRATYEQYF. The CDR3 nucleotides read TGTGCCATCAGCCGGGACAGGGCCACCTACGAGCAGTACTTC.

The chain combines TRBV11-3 with TRBJ2-5; a possible D gene is TRBD2 (6 bases). Trimming left V 1 base short and J 5 bases short, with 14 bases between. This CDR3 is built from 15 residues. Germline assignment: CDR1 SGHNT and CDR2 YENEEA. The CDR3 here is CASSLAGGTRETQYF. In nucleotides, the CDR3 is TGTGCCAGCAGCTTAGCCGGCGGGACGAGGGAGACCCAGTACTTC.

This chain links TRBV7-9 with TRBJ2-7, with TRBD1 matching 12 bases. This CDR3 has 16 residues. The germline gives CDR1 SEHNR, CDR2 FQNEAQ (reference sequence). J gave up 1 base and V 1 base, and 2 bases lay outside the gene matches. The CDR3 bases are TGTGCCAGCAGCTTAGGGGACAGGGGGCTTTCCTACGAGCAGTACTTC. It encodes CASSLGDRGLSYEQYF.

The rearrangement links TRBV6-2 or TRBV6-3 to TRBJ1-1; D is perhaps TRBD1 (6 bases). Trimming removed 1 base from V and 1 base from J, with 10 bases in between. The CDR3 spans 15 residues. Germline assignment: CDR1 MNHEY and CDR2 SVGEGT. The CDR3 coding sequence is TGTGCCAGCAGTTACTGGGGGCAGTCGAACACTGAAGCTTTCTTT. This gives the protein CASSYWGQSNTEAFF.

The rearrangement joins TRBV27 to TRBJ2-2, with TRBD1 as a possible D gene (6 bases). Between the trimmed V and J ends, which lost 5 bases and 7 bases, there was a span of 26 bases. The CDR3 consists of 18 residues. In germline, CDR1 is MNHEY, CDR2 SMNVEV (reference sequence). CDR3 sequence (DNA): TGTGCCAGCAGTCCGATGGATAGGGGGTTCCTTAGTAACGGGGAGCTGTTTTTT. Translation gives CASSPMDRGFLSNGELFF.

The chain has TRBV28 and TRBJ2-7, with D unresolved. CDR3 length equals 16 residues. V was clipped by 2 bases and J by 1 base, with 15 bases between them. The germline V gene has CDR1 MDHEN and CDR2 SYDVKM. CDR3 in DNA: TGTGCCAGCAGTTTAAAGGTCCGGGCCCCATCCTACGAGCAGTACTTC. Amino acids: CASSLKVRAPSYEQYF. The full variable domain, completed using reference TRBV28 and TRBJ2-7, is DVKVTQSSRYLVKRTGEKVFLECVQDMDHENMFWYRQDPGLGLRLIYFSYDVKMKEKGDIPEGYSVSREKKERFSLILESASTNQTSMYLCASSLKVRAPSYEQYFGPGTRLTVT.